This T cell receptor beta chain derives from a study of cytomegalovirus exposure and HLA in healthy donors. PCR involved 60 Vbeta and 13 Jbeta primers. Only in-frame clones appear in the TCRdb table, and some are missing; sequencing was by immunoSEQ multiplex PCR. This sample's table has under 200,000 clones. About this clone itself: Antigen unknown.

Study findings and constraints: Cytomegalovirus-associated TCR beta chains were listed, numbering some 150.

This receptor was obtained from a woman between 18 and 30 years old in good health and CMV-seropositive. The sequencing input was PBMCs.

CDR3 nucleotide sequence: TGTGCCAGCAGCCAAGATGAACAGGGCAATGAAAAACTGTTTTTT. Encoded protein: CASSQDEQGNEKLFF. The chain is built from TRBV4-2 and TRBJ1-4, with a weak D call TRBD1 (6 bases). V lost 0 bases, J lost 5 bases, and 10 bases lay in between. From germline, CDR1 is LGHNA and CDR2 YNFKEQ. The CDR3 is 15 amino acids.